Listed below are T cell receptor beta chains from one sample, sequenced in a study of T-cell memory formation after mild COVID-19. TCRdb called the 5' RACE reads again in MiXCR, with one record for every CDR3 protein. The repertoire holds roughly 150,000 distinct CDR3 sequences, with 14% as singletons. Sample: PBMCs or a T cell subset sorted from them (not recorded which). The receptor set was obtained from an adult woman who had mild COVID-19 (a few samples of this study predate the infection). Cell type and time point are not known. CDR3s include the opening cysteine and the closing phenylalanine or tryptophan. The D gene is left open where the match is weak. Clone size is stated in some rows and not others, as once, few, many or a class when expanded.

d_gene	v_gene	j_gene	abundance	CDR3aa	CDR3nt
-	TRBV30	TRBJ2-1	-	CAWEGVGNEQFF	TGTGCCTGGGAGGGGGTCGGCAATGAGCAGTTCTTC
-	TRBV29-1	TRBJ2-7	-	CSVGEGLSYEQYF	TGCAGCGTTGGAGAGGGGCTGTCATACGAGCAGTACTTC
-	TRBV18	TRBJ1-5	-	CASSPRLGEQPQHF	TGTGCCAGCTCACCACGTCTCGGGGAGCAGCCCCAGCATTTT
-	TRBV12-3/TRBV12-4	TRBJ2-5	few	CASSQHETQYF	TGTGCCAGCAGCCAACACGAGACCCAGTACTTC
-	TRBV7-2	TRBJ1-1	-	CASSFYGAGNTEAFF	TGTGCCAGCAGCTTCTACGGGGCGGGGAACACTGAAGCTTTCTTT
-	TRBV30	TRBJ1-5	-	CAWSEGGNQPQHF	TGTGCCTGGAGTGAGGGGGGGAATCAGCCCCAGCATTTT
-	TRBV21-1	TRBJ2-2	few	CASTPAGWFTGELFF	TGTGCCAGCACTCCGGCAGGGTGGTTCACCGGGGAGCTGTTTTTT
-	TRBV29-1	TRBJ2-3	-	CSVGDLQWGDTQYF	TGCAGCGTGGGGGACCTACAATGGGGGGATACGCAGTATTTT
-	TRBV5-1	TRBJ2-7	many	CASSSVYEQYF	TGTGCCAGCAGTTCCGTGTACGAGCAGTACTTC
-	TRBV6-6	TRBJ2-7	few	CASTLHGEQYF	TGTGCCAGCACCCTTCACGGCGAGCAGTACTTC
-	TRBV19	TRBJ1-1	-	CASSISENTEAFF	TGTGCCAGTAGTATATCGGAGAACACTGAAGCTTTCTTT
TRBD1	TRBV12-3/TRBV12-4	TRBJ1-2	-	CASSNSDRGYYGYTF	TGTGCCAGCAGTAACTCGGACAGGGGGTACTATGGCTACACCTTC
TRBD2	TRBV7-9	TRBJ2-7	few	CASSFTGGRAFEQYF	TGTGCCAGCAGCTTCACGGGAGGGAGGGCCTTCGAGCAGTACTTC
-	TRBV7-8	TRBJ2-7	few	CASSLWSKYEQYF	TGTGCCAGCAGCTTATGGTCCAAGTACGAGCAGTACTTC
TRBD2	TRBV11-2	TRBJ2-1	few	CASSLFLTSDTYNEQFF	TGTGCCAGCAGCTTATTTCTGACTAGCGACACCTACAATGAGCAGTTCTTC
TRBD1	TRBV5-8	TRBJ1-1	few	CASSWTGIGTEAFF	TGTGCCAGCAGCTGGACAGGGATCGGGACTGAAGCTTTCTTT
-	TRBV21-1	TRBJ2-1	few	CASSNSSGRAASYNEQFF	TGTGCCAGCAGCAACTCTAGCGGGAGGGCCGCCTCCTACAATGAGCAGTTCTTC
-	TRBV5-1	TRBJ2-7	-	CASSFYTGSYEQYF	TGCGCCAGCAGCTTCTACACAGGTTCCTACGAGCAGTACTTC
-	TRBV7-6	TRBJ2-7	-	CASSLEAGLTLYEQYF	TGTGCCAGCAGCTTAGAGGCGGGACTTACTCTCTACGAGCAGTACTTC
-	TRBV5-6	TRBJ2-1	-	CASSWAENEQFF	TGTGCCAGCAGCTGGGCGGAGAATGAGCAGTTCTTC
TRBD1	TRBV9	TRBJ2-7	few	CASSVGGTGYHEQYF	TGTGCCAGCAGCGTAGGCGGGACAGGTTACCACGAGCAGTACTTC
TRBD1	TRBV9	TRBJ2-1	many	CASSVARQGGGEQFF	TGTGCCAGCAGCGTAGCTCGACAGGGTGGGGGTGAGCAGTTCTTC
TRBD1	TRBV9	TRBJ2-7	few	CASSVGTGNYEQYF	TGTGCCAGCAGCGTAGGGACAGGAAACTACGAGCAGTACTTC
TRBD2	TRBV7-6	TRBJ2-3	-	CASSLELAGGTDTQYF	TGTGCCAGCAGCTTAGAACTAGCGGGGGGCACAGATACGCAGTATTTT
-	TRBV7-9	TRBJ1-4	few	CASSLGTALNEKLFF	TGTGCCAGCAGCTTAGGGACAGCATTAAATGAAAAACTGTTTTTT
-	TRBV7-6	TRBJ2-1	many	CASSPTGSKSSYNEQFF	TGTGCCAGCAGCCCGACCGGGAGCAAAAGCTCCTACAATGAGCAGTTCTTC
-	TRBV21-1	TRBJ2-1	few	CASSSAQKEDNEQFF	TGTGCCAGCAGCTCGGCCCAAAAGGAGGACAATGAGCAGTTCTTC
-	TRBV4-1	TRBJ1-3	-	CASSTLTGEGNTIYF	TGCGCCAGCAGCACCCTGACAGGAGAAGGAAACACCATATATTTT
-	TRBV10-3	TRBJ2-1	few	CAISVGNNEQFF	TGTGCCATCAGTGTAGGGAACAATGAGCAGTTCTTC
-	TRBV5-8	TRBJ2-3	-	CASSLRGVMDTQYF	TGTGCCAGCAGCTTGAGGGGGGTTATGGATACGCAGTATTTT
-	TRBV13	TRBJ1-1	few	CASSLEAGVGTEAFF	TGTGCCAGCAGCTTAGAGGCAGGGGTTGGGACTGAAGCTTTCTTT
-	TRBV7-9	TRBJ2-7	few	CASKAWDSFRNEQYF	TGTGCCAGCAAAGCTTGGGACTCATTTAGAAACGAGCAGTACTTC
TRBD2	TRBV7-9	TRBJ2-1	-	CASSFWASGRGYNEQFF	TGTGCCAGCAGCTTCTGGGCTAGCGGGAGGGGTTACAATGAGCAGTTCTTC
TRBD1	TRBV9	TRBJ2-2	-	CASSVEGGQGYSGELFF	TGTGCCAGCAGCGTAGAGGGCGGACAGGGGTACTCCGGGGAGCTGTTTTTT
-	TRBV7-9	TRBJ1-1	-	CASSSEVGEKAFF	TGTGCCAGCAGCTCGGAGGTAGGGGAGAAAGCTTTCTTT
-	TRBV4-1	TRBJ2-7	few	CASSQGVGGYEQYF	TGCGCCAGCAGCCAAGGAGTGGGTGGGTACGAGCAGTACTTC
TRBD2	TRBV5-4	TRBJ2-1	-	CASSLTSGRDPFF	TGTGCCAGCAGCTTGACTAGCGGGAGAGACCCGTTCTTC
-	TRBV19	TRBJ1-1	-	CASGPGYDGAFF	TGTGCCAGTGGACCAGGGTATGACGGAGCTTTCTTT
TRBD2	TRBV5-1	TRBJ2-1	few	CASSLSQTSGSSYNEQFF	TGCGCCAGCAGCTTGTCCCAGACTAGCGGGAGTTCCTACAATGAGCAGTTCTTC
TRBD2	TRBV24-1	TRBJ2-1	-	CATRDPTSGRRTYNEQFF	TGTGCCACCAGAGACCCGACTAGCGGGAGAAGAACTTACAATGAGCAGTTCTTC
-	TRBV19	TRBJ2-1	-	CASSIVGIVNEQFF	TGTGCCAGTAGTATAGTTGGTATCGTCAATGAGCAGTTCTTC
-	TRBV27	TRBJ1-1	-	CASSPNRVGNTEAFF	TGTGCCAGCAGTCCCAATAGGGTTGGGAACACTGAAGCTTTCTTT
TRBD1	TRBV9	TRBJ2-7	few	CASSLGQGLNEQYF	TGTGCCAGCAGCCTAGGACAGGGATTGAACGAGCAGTACTTC
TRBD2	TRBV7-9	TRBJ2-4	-	CASSFFREEAKNIQYF	TGTGCCAGCAGCTTTTTCCGGGAGGAAGCCAAAAACATTCAGTACTTC
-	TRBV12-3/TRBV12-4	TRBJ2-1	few	CASRPETDNEQFF	TGTGCCAGCAGACCGGAGACAGACAATGAGCAGTTCTTC
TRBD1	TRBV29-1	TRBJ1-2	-	CSVDRGGSGYTF	TGCAGCGTAGACAGGGGAGGAAGTGGCTACACCTTC
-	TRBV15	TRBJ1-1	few	CATSPAGRGGSNTEAFF	TGTGCCACCAGCCCGGCCGGTAGGGGAGGGTCAAACACTGAAGCTTTCTTT
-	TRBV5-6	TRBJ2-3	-	CASSQVRDTDTQYF	TGTGCCAGCAGCCAGGTGCGTGACACAGATACGCAGTATTTT
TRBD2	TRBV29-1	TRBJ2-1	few	CSVEIGSAGGEQFF	TGCAGCGTTGAAATAGGGTCAGCGGGAGGTGAGCAGTTCTTC
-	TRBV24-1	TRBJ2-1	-	CATSEDSVYNEQFF	TGTGCCACCAGTGAGGACAGCGTCTACAATGAGCAGTTCTTC
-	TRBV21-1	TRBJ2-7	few	CASFSGTGIGEQYF	TGTGCCAGCTTCTCGGGGACAGGGATCGGCGAGCAGTACTTC